The 9 T cell receptor beta chains in this list originate from one sample, sequenced in a study of T cells after yellow fever vaccination. TCRdb re-called the 5' RACE reads through MiXCR, storing one row per CDR3 protein. The table lists a few hundred thousand distinct CDR3 sequences, approximately 4.5% of them singletons, with approximately 20% in the top ten. The sequencing used PBMCs, collected 15 days after the yellow fever booster vaccination. The receptor set was obtained from a man younger than 35 who received the YFV17D yellow fever vaccine.

V is TRBV7-3 and J is TRBJ2-1, with unresolved D. The germline V gene encodes CDR1 SGHTA and CDR2 FQGTGA. The CDR3 runs 15 residues. With 5 bases removed from V and 12 bases from J, the gap between germline ends came to 23 bases. In DNA form, the CDR3 reads TGTGCCAGCAGCCCGGGCGCAGGATCCCAGAACCCGCAGTTCTTC. It codes for CASSPGAGSQNPQFF. Drawing the rest from reference TRBV7-3 and TRBJ2-1, the complete variable domain is GAGVSQTPSNKVTEKGKYVELRCDPISGHTALYWYRQSLGQGPEFLIYFQGTGAADDSGLPNDRFFAVRPEGSVSTLKIQRTERGDSAVYLCASSPGAGSQNPQFFGPGTRLTVL.

This clonotype was picked up a small number of times. This chain links TRBV12-3 or TRBV12-4 with TRBJ2-7; D is unresolved. This CDR3 contains 13 residues. V lost 4 bases and J lost 6, with 13 bases in between. The CDR3 DNA sequence: TGTGCCAGCAGTTCCTCGACCCCTGGCGAGCAGTACTTC. Encoded protein: CASSSSTPGEQYF.

This clonotype has at least ten counts. This rearrangement joins TRBV29-1 to TRBJ1-3; D is ambiguous. The V end was cut by 4 bases, the J end by 0 bases, with 13 bases between. The CDR3 covers 15 residues. In germline, CDR1 is SQVTM, CDR2 ANQGSEA. The CDR3 reads CSVGYEAGSGNTIYF. The CDR3 DNA sequence: TGCAGCGTTGGATATGAGGCCGGCTCTGGAAACACCATATATTTT.

This clonotype showed up many times. The chain couples TRBV7-8 to TRBJ2-3; a possible D gene is TRBD2 (6 bases). CDR3 length: 16 amino acids. Trimming took 5 bases from V and 3 from J, leaving 18 bases between them. The germline CDR1 and CDR2 sequences are SGHVS and FQNEAQ. The CDR3 sequence: CASSPGKTSWTDTQYF. The CDR3 DNA is TGTGCCAGCAGCCCCGGAAAGACTAGTTGGACAGATACGCAGTATTTT.

This clonotype has a handful of counts. The chain joins TRBV12-3 or TRBV12-4 to TRBJ1-2; D remains ambiguous. The V and J ends lost 2 bases and 12 bases respectively, with 16 bases between them. This CDR3 spans 13 amino acids. CDR3 nucleotide sequence: TGTGCCAGCAGTTTAAGTCCCGTTGATGCTAACACCTTC. Amino acid sequence: CASSLSPVDANTF.

This clonotype was detected ten times or more. The gene calls are TRBV7-9 and TRBJ1-5; TRBD1 is a possible D gene (5 bases). CDR1 and CDR2 from the germline V gene are SEHNR and FQNEAQ (reference sequence). The CDR3 has 15 residues. Trimming left V 1 base short and J 10 bases short, with 17 bases between. The CDR3 nucleotides read TGTGCCAGCAGCTTAGTTCCCCCGGACCAGGGACCCCAGCATTTT. It translates to CASSLVPPDQGPQHF.

This clonotype was picked up many times. This chain links TRBV4-1 with TRBJ2-5; TRBD2 matches at 10 bases. V trimming: 3 bases; J trimming: 5 bases; junction bases outside the gene matches: 6. The CDR3 has 15 residues. CDR1 MGHRA and CDR2 YSYEKL come from the germline V gene. The CDR3 loop is CASSQRLAGGETQYF. The CDR3 nucleotides read TGCGCCAGCAGCCAGCGTTTAGCGGGGGGTGAGACCCAGTACTTC.

This clonotype was observed many times. V usage is TRBV4-3 and J usage is TRBJ1-1; D might be TRBD1 (6 bases). CDR1 is LGHNA and CDR2 is YSLEER in the germline V gene. V lost 3 bases, J lost 3 bases, and 14 bases lay in between. The CDR3 covers 15 residues. CDR3 sequence: CASSHSFGGDTEAFF. The CDR3, as DNA: TGCGCCAGCAGCCATTCCTTCGGGGGCGACACTGAAGCTTTCTTT.

Only a few counts were recorded for this clonotype. This sequence joins TRBV20-1 and TRBJ2-1, with unresolved D. There are 12 residues in the CDR3. Per the germline V gene, CDR1 is DFQATT and CDR2 is SNEGSKA (reference sequence). Trimming cost V 0 bases and J 4 bases, with 4 bases left between them. The CDR3 is CSARDWYNEQFF. The CDR3 nucleotides read TGCAGTGCTAGAGATTGGTACAATGAGCAGTTCTTC.